Sequencing of this T cell receptor (beta chain) was carried out in a study of patients and donors after allogeneic stem cell transplantation. Each CDR3 protein is one row after TCRdb ran MiXCR on the RT-PCR reads. Of more than 1,500 distinct CDR3 sequences listed, 22% were seen once; the top ten hold roughly 13%. The CDR3 has 17 residues. V was trimmed by 4 bases and J by 0 bases, leaving 17 bases between them. Looked up from germline, CDR1 is SGHRS and CDR2 is YFSETQ. The specimen was blood, either unsorted or a sorted T cell fraction (not recorded which). This clonotype originated in a human donor who was either an allogeneic HSCT recipient or a stem cell or donor lymphocyte infusion donor (not recorded which). It is not recorded whose cells these are; they may come from a transplant donor. This chain joins TRBV5-1 and TRBJ1-3; no definite D call. The CDR3 here is CASSLRSVPNSGNTIYF. The CDR3 DNA follows: TGCGCCAGCAGCCTTAGGTCTGTGCCCAACTCTGGAAACACCATATATTTT.